The 29 T cell receptor beta chains given below trace back to one sample, sequenced in a study of blood T cells in healthy people across ages. A J-beta primer mix and a sample-barcoded 5' primer were used in a second PCR of roughly 7 to 12 cycles. In TCRdb, the 5' RACE reads were re-called with MiXCR into one record per CDR3 protein. The sample holds 1.5 million to 2 million distinct CDR3 sequences, about 50% seen once. The sample was blood. These receptors were collected from a middle-aged woman in good health.

The chain employs TRBV2 and TRBJ2-1, with 7 bases fitting TRBD1. CDR3 length: 14 residues. Germline V lookup: CDR1 SNHLY, CDR2 FYNNEI. The ends lost 5 bases at V and 8 bases at J; junction bases unmatched: 9. The CDR3 nucleotides are TGTGCCAGCAGTCCCGACAGGGCCGGGCATGAGCAGTTCTTC. Its translation is CASSPDRAGHEQFF.

The rearrangement joins TRBV6-1 to TRBJ2-4; 8 bases agree with TRBD2. The germline V gene encodes CDR1 MNHNS and CDR2 SASEGT. The CDR3 consists of 15 residues. Unmatched junction bases numbered 8, after V lost 3 bases and J lost 7 bases. This chain's CDR3 is CASSEDRGGRNIQYF. The CDR3 DNA is TGTGCCAGCAGTGAGGACCGGGGGGGCCGTAACATTCAGTACTTC.

In its sample, this clonotype was seen a few times. The chain couples TRBV29-1 to TRBJ1-6; D ambiguous. In germline, CDR1 is SQVTM, CDR2 ANQGSEA. CDR3 length equals 13 residues. V lost 3 bases and J 6 bases, leaving 9 bases between the germline ends. CDR3 sequence reads: CSVETGANSPLHF. The CDR3 region has the DNA TGCAGCGTTGAGACGGGAGCTAATTCACCCCTCCACTTT.

V is TRBV5-1 and J is TRBJ2-1, with TRBD2 identical over 8 bases. Per the germline V gene, CDR1 is SGHRS and CDR2 is YFSETQ. The CDR3 has 15 amino acids. The trim removed 4 bases at V and 9 bases at J, leaving 12 bases unmatched. The CDR3 sequence is CASSPPGSGVSEQFF. In DNA, the CDR3 is TGCGCCAGCAGCCCCCCGGGTAGCGGGGTAAGTGAGCAGTTCTTC.

CDR3 residues: CASRGGRGKSTKEQYF. The CDR3 DNA reads as TGTGCCAGCAGGGGGGGACGGGGGAAATCGACGAAAGAGCAGTACTTC. V usage is TRBV7-2 and J usage is TRBJ2-7; D may be TRBD2 (6 bases). V was clipped by 6 bases and J by 7 bases, with 25 bases between them. The CDR3 extends over 16 amino acids. The germline V gene encodes CDR1 SGHTA and CDR2 FQGNSA.

This clonotype was counted only a few times. The chain carries TRBV7-3 and TRBJ1-2, with a weak D call TRBD1 (5 bases). Germline CDR1 and CDR2: SGHTA and FQGTGA. Trimming took off 4 bases at V and 0 bases at J, with 12 bases between the two ends. This CDR3 is built from 15 residues. DNA of the CDR3: TGTGCCAGCAGCTCAGGCGGGGGGTCTAACTATGGCTACACCTTC. Its translation is CASSSGGGSNYGYTF.

This clonotype was recorded a few times. The chain couples TRBV10-3 to TRBJ2-5; 12 bases are shared with TRBD2. The V gene end was trimmed by 6 bases and the J gene end by 0 bases; junction bases not matched to a gene: 2. CDR1 and CDR2 from the germline V gene are ENHRY and SYGVKD. The CDR3 has 15 amino acids. The DNA of the CDR3 is TGTGCCATCAGGAGACTAGCGGGGGACCAAGAGACCCAGTACTTC. Translating it yields CAIRRLAGDQETQYF.

In this sample, this clonotype turned up a few times. In DNA form, the CDR3 reads TGCAGTGCCCAGAAAGAGGTCTACAATGAGCAGTTCTTC. Residues: CSAQKEVYNEQFF. The chain recombines TRBV20-1 with TRBJ2-1; no firm D call. CDR1 and CDR2 (germline): DFQATT, SNEGSKA (reference sequence). V gave up 6 bases and J gave up 3 bases, with 12 bases separating them. The CDR3 is made up of 13 amino acids.

The chain couples TRBV29-1 to TRBJ2-4; perhaps TRBD1 as D (6 bases). The germline V and J ends were trimmed by 6 bases and 0 bases, with 18 bases remaining between them. The germline gives CDR1 SQVTM, CDR2 ANQGSEA. This CDR3 comprises 16 residues. This CDR3 reads CSVLAVGDIAKNIQYF. The CDR3 region has the DNA TGCAGCGTCCTTGCAGTGGGGGACATAGCCAAAAACATTCAGTACTTC.

This chain uses TRBV5-1 with TRBJ1-4; D is possibly TRBD1 (5 bases). The CDR3 is made up of 16 amino acids. Germline CDR1 reads SGHRS; CDR2 reads YFSETQ. The V and J ends lost 4 bases and 4 bases respectively, with 17 bases between them. In nucleotides, the CDR3 is TGCGCCAGCAGCACAACCGGGACCGTCCGTAATGAAAAACTGTTTTTT. It translates to CASSTTGTVRNEKLFF. The entire variable domain, with the rest obtained from reference TRBV5-1 and TRBJ1-4, is as follows: KAGVTQTPRYLIKTRGQQVTLSCSPISGHRSVSWYQQTPGQGLQFLFEYFSETQRNKGNFPGRFSGRQFSNSRSEMNVSTLELGDSALYLCASSTTGTVRNEKLFFGSGTQLSVL.

This clonotype occurred a few times. The chain employs TRBV25-1 and TRBJ1-2; D is undetermined. CDR1 and CDR2 from the germline V gene are MGHDK and SYGVNS. This CDR3 spans 13 amino acids. With 2 bases removed from V and 4 bases from J, the gap between germline ends came to 8 bases. CDR3: CASSEARAYGYTF. DNA for the CDR3: TGTGCCAGCAGTGAAGCCCGCGCCTATGGCTACACCTTC.

Only a few counts were recorded for this clonotype. This sequence joins TRBV4-2 and TRBJ2-5; TRBD2 matches at 12 bases. V shed 2 bases and J 5 bases; nucleotides not matched to a gene: 6. CDR3 length equals 16 residues. Germline lookup yields CDR1 LGHNA and CDR2 YNFKEQ. CDR3 in DNA: TGTGCCAGCAGCCAACTAGCGGGGGGGAAAGAGGAGACCCAGTACTTC. Translation: CASSQLAGGKEETQYF.

This clonotype was picked up a small number of times. The CDR3 loop reads CASSYRTGGGELYNEQFF. The CDR3 DNA is TGTGCCAGCAGTTACCGCACGGGTGGCGGGGAACTGTACAATGAGCAGTTCTTC. The V and J genes are TRBV6-2 or TRBV6-3 and TRBJ2-1; weak D call: TRBD2 (6 bases). Deletions cut 2 bases from V and 4 bases from J, with 21 bases between. Germline V gene data show CDR1 as MNHEY and CDR2 as SVGEGT. This CDR3 contains 18 residues.

This chain links TRBV2 with TRBJ2-7, with D unclear. Looked up from germline, CDR1 is SNHLY and CDR2 is FYNNEI. Deletions cut 4 bases from V and 7 bases from J, with 5 bases between. The CDR3 totals 10 residues. CDR3 nucleotides: TGTGCCAGCAGTGCCGCTGAGCAGTACTTC. Residues: CASSAAEQYF.

The J gene is TRBJ2-6, the V gene TRBV7-2, with TRBD1 as a possible D gene (6 bases). The CDR3 sequence is 19 residues long. V lost 1 base and J lost 1, with 17 bases in between. Germline-derived CDR1 and CDR2 are SGHTA and FQGNSA. Here the CDR3 reads CASSLGLRQDGSGANVLTF. CDR3 sequence (DNA): TGTGCCAGCAGCTTAGGTCTAAGACAGGATGGGTCTGGGGCCAACGTCCTGACTTTC. Complete variable domain (other parts from reference TRBV7-2 and TRBJ2-6): GAGVSQSPSNKVTEKGKDVELRCDPISGHTALYWYRQSLGQGLEFLIYFQGNSAPDKSGLPSDRFSAERTGGSVSTLTIQRTQQEDSAVYLCASSLGLRQDGSGANVLTFGAGSRLTVL.

This sequence joins TRBV10-3 and TRBJ2-7; no clear D. The germline V gene encodes CDR1 ENHRY and CDR2 SYGVKD. Trimming shortened V by 3 bases and J by 2 bases, and 5 bases separated the two germline ends. This CDR3 contains 12 residues. Here the CDR3 DNA reads TGTGCCATCAGTGATTTCCCCTACGAGCAGTACTTC. The encoded protein is CAISDFPYEQYF.

The chain uses TRBV6-5 and TRBJ1-5; D remains ambiguous. CDR3 size: 17 residues. CDR1 and CDR2 (germline): MNHEY, SVGAGI. Between the trimmed V and J ends, which lost 0 bases and 0 bases, there was a span of 12 bases. DNA for the CDR3: TGTGCCAGCAGTTACTCCACCGTGTCTAATAGCAATCAGCCCCAGCATTTT. Its translation is CASSYSTVSNSNQPQHF.

The chain links TRBV6-4 to TRBJ2-1, with D hard to call. The V end was cut by 1 base, the J end by 8 bases, with 6 bases between. CDR3 length: 12 residues. Germline V CDR1 and CDR2: MRHNA, SNTAGT. The CDR3 loop is CASSDLNHEQFF. CDR3 sequence (DNA): TGTGCCAGCAGTGACTTAAACCATGAGCAGTTCTTC.

J is TRBJ2-7 and V is TRBV6-1, with D perhaps matching TRBD2 (7 bases). CDR1 and CDR2 (germline): MNHNS, SASEGT. The CDR3 is 13 amino acids. The V and J ends lost 8 bases and 0 bases respectively, with 11 bases between them. DNA of the CDR3: TGTGCCAGCCGGGGGGCGAGCTCCTACGAGCAGTACTTC. Amino acid sequence: CASRGASSYEQYF.

Note on this clonotype: One end of the junction is discordant with germline, which a read error may explain. V is TRBV5-6 and J is TRBJ1-5; no clear D. The V gene's germline CDR1 is SGHDT and CDR2 YYEEEE. There are 13 residues in the CDR3. This CDR3 reads CASNLRGNQAQHF. Here the CDR3 DNA reads TGTGCCAGCAACCTGCGAGGGAATCAGGCCCAGCATTTT.

V usage is TRBV12-3 or TRBV12-4 and J usage is TRBJ1-6, with D maybe TRBD1 (6 bases). V was shortened by 2 bases and J by 6 bases, with 8 bases between the two germline ends. The CDR3 runs 14 residues. The CDR3 DNA is TGTGCCAGCAGTTTAATAGGGGGTAATTCACCCCTCCACTTT. Protein product: CASSLIGGNSPLHF.

Comment on this clonotype: The junction shows a germline mismatch at one end, possibly a read error. The chain has TRBV20-1 and TRBJ2-5; 8 nucleotides match TRBD2. The CDR3 spans 15 residues. The germline CDR1 and CDR2 sequences are DFQATT and SNEGSKA (reference sequence). The CDR3, as DNA: TGCAGTACTAGAACTATTCCCGGGAGGGGAGAGACCCAGTACTTC. Translated: CSTRTIPGRGETQYF.

This clonotype was found a few times. This chain links TRBV4-3 with TRBJ2-3; 14 bases align to TRBD2. The V gene end was trimmed by 3 bases and the J gene end by 6 bases; junction bases not matched to a gene: 8. Germline CDR1 reads LGHNA; CDR2 reads YSLEER. The CDR3 covers 17 residues. CDR3 protein: CASSHRLAGGRKDTQYF. CDR3 coding DNA: TGCGCCAGCAGCCACCGACTAGCGGGGGGGCGGAAGGATACGCAGTATTTT.

The V call is TRBV28, the J call TRBJ2-7; D could derive from TRBD1 or TRBD2 (5 bases each). CDR1 MDHEN and CDR2 SYDVKM come from the germline V gene. The CDR3 totals 13 residues. V was cut by 6 bases and J by 3 bases, with 12 bases left in between. The CDR3 sequence: CASSEGLNYEQYF. In nucleotides, the CDR3 is TGTGCCAGCAGCGAGGGGCTAAACTACGAGCAGTACTTC.

V gene TRBV28 combines with J gene TRBJ1-2, with D possibly TRBD1 on 5 matching bases. V dropped 7 bases and J dropped 5 bases, with 11 bases sitting between them. The germline V gene encodes CDR1 MDHEN and CDR2 SYDVKM. The CDR3 is made up of 12 amino acids. The CDR3 loop is CASTQGVYGYTF. The DNA of the CDR3 is TGTGCCAGCACTCAAGGGGTATATGGCTACACCTTC.

A remark on this clonotype: An end of the junction does not agree with germline; a read error may underlie this. V and J are TRBV7-2 and TRBJ2-3; a possible D gene is TRBD2 (5 bases). CDR3 length: 18 amino acids. Germline CDR1 SGHTA, CDR2 FQGNSA. The CDR3 here is CASSLAETFFPSIDTQYF. The CDR3 DNA follows: TGTGCCAGCAGCTTAGCGGAGACTTTCTTCCCTAGCATAGATACGCAGTATTTT.

The rearrangement uses TRBV7-2 and TRBJ1-2; no definite D call. CDR3 length equals 14 residues. The germline V gene encodes CDR1 SGHTA and CDR2 FQGNSA. Trimming removed 1 base at V and 8 bases at J, with 14 bases between. CDR3 sequence reads: CASSLGPRSEGYTF. In DNA, the CDR3 is TGTGCCAGCAGCTTAGGCCCCCGGTCGGAAGGCTACACCTTC.

The chain uses TRBV6-8 and TRBJ2-3; TRBD2 aligns across 11 bases. The junction had 13 bases not matched to a gene; V was cut back by 5 bases and J by 0 bases. This CDR3 is 19 amino acids long. Germline V gene lookup returns CDR1 MNHGY and CDR2 SAAAGT. CDR3: CASSLTSGGAPPSTDTQYF. The CDR3 DNA reads as TGTGCCAGCAGTCTTACTAGCGGGGGAGCTCCACCTAGCACAGATACGCAGTATTTT.

This clonotype was found a few times. The chain recombines TRBV7-2 with TRBJ2-1; no definite D call. This CDR3 region has 13 residues. V dropped 5 bases and J dropped 10 bases, with 15 bases sitting between them. Germline assignment: CDR1 SGHTA and CDR2 FQGNSA. The CDR3, as DNA: TGTGCCAGCAGCCAGGACCGCGCCCGGGAGCAGTTCTTC. Translated, it gives CASSQDRAREQFF.